These 28 T cell receptor beta chains came from one sample sequenced in a study of OX40 agonist ivuxolimab in advanced cancers. Sequencing used immunoSEQ multiplex PCR; TCRdb keeps in-frame clones, though not all of them. The repertoire holds tens of thousands of clones, with around 80% as singletons. Sequencing was performed on CD4+ or CD8+ T cells sorted from blood, taken in a trial of the OX40 agonist ivuxolimab. These receptors originate from an adult with an advanced solid tumor such as melanoma, head and neck, liver or kidney cancer.

The rearrangement joins TRBV9 to TRBJ2-3, with D perhaps TRBD2 (5 bases). V shed 0 bases and J shed 0 bases, with 8 bases lying between them. CDR1 is SGDLS, CDR2 YYNGEE, per germline. The CDR3 runs to 15 residues. The CDR3 protein is CASSVVGSSTDTQYF. CDR3 bases: TGTGCCAGCAGCGTAGTAGGGAGTAGCACAGATACGCAGTATTTT.

As DNA, the CDR3 is TGTGCCAGCAGCTTCGGGCTAGCGGGAGTGTTCTTC. It encodes CASSFGLAGVFF. This rearrangement joins TRBV7-2 to TRBJ2-1; 10 bases match TRBD2. The CDR3 extends over 12 amino acids. CDR1 and CDR2 from the germline V gene are SGHTA and FQGNSA. V lost 3 bases, J lost 15 bases, and 5 bases stayed unmatched.

This clone has only one observation. The chain has TRBV2 and TRBJ1-2; TRBD1 agrees at 8 bases. This CDR3 is 15 amino acids long. V shed 2 bases and J 5 bases; nucleotides not matched to a gene: 7. CDR1 and CDR2 (germline): SNHLY, FYNNEI. Here the CDR3 reads CASSESQGVNYGYTF. The CDR3, as DNA: TGTGCCAGCAGTGAATCACAGGGGGTGAATTATGGCTACACCTTC.

This clone was seen a handful of times. The J gene is TRBJ2-7, the V gene TRBV11-2, with TRBD2 as a possible D gene (6 bases). The CDR3 contains 16 residues. Germline V gene sequence: CDR1 SGHAT, CDR2 FQNNGV. V gave up 2 bases and J gave up 7 bases, with 21 bases separating them. CDR3 sequence (DNA): TGTGCCAGCAGCTTAAATTTAAACCGGGGGACGAGGGAGCAGTACTTC. This sequence encodes CASSLNLNRGTREQYF.

The CDR3 DNA sequence: TGTGCCAGCAGCTCCCCGCTAGCGGTCCTCGGGGAGACCCAGTACTTC. The encoded protein is CASSSPLAVLGETQYF. The chain recombines TRBV7-9 with TRBJ2-5; TRBD2 matches at 7 bases. Losses at the gene ends were 4 bases for V and 5 bases for J; bases not matched to a gene: 13. CDR1 is SEHNR and CDR2 is FQNEAQ in the germline V gene (reference sequence). The CDR3 runs 16 residues.

V gene TRBV6-5 combines with J gene TRBJ1-3; D is unclear. The CDR3 extends over 15 amino acids. Germline V gene sequence: CDR1 MNHEY, CDR2 SVGAGI. V was pared by 0 bases and J by 0 bases, with 6 bases between. DNA of the CDR3: TGTGCCAGCAGTTACTCGGGGAACTCTGGAAACACCATATATTTT. Residues: CASSYSGNSGNTIYF.

V gene TRBV7-2 combines with J gene TRBJ1-5; 7 positions agree with TRBD1. V lost 5 bases to trimming and J lost 11 bases; unmatched junction nucleotides: 6. Per the germline V gene, CDR1 is SGHTA and CDR2 is FQGNSA. The CDR3 runs 12 residues. Written as DNA, the CDR3 is TGTGCCAGCAGCACCCAGGGGACAGCCCAGCATTTT. This sequence encodes CASSTQGTAQHF.

The rearrangement joins TRBV5-5 to TRBJ1-1; D call uncertain. This CDR3 spans 13 amino acids. The V and J ends lost 4 bases and 5 bases respectively, with 12 bases between them. Per germline, CDR1 SGHKS and CDR2 YYEKEE (reference sequence). The CDR3 coding sequence is TGTGCCAGCAGCAGACTAGGCAGAACTGAAGCTTTCTTT. Translated, it gives CASSRLGRTEAFF.

J is TRBJ1-3 and V is TRBV19; no clear D. Germline V gene sequence: CDR1 LNHDA, CDR2 SQIVND (reference sequence). V shed 3 bases and J shed 0 bases, with 9 bases lying between them. This CDR3 has 15 amino acids. CDR3 coding DNA: TGTGCCAGTAGTATGTCACAGAACTCTGGAAACACCATATATTTT. Protein product: CASSMSQNSGNTIYF. The whole variable domain, filled in from reference TRBV19 and TRBJ1-3, reads DGGITQSPKYLFRKEGQNVTLSCEQNLNHDAMYWYRQDPGQGLRLIYYSQIVNDFQKGDIAEGYSVSREKKESFPLTVTSAQKNPTAFYLCASSMSQNSGNTIYFGEGSWLTVV.

The gene calls are TRBV7-6 and TRBJ2-3; 7 bases line up with TRBD2. Germline CDR1 reads SGHVS; CDR2 reads FNYEAQ. Trimming cost V 1 base and J 3 bases; bases outside gene matches: 7. The CDR3 is 16 residues long. CDR3 nucleotides: TGTGCCAGCAGCTTAGACTCCGGGAGGTTTACAGATACGCAGTATTTT. Protein: CASSLDSGRFTDTQYF.

The rearrangement uses TRBV6-5 and TRBJ2-3; 11 bases align to TRBD1. CDR3 length: 16 amino acids. The junction had 8 bases not matched to a gene; V was cut back by 2 bases and J by 7 bases. Germline V gene sequence: CDR1 MNHEY, CDR2 SVGAGI. CDR3 region: CASSYVFGTGGNTQYF. The CDR3 DNA reads as TGTGCCAGCAGTTACGTATTTGGGACAGGGGGAAATACGCAGTATTTT.

The chain couples TRBV12-5 to TRBJ2-5; D might be TRBD1 (6 bases). The CDR3 is 14 amino acids. Trimming pared 5 bases from V and 5 bases from J, leaving 15 bases between. Germline loops: CDR1 LGHNT, CDR2 FRNRAP. The CDR3: CASGHQGRGETQYF. CDR3 nucleotide sequence: TGTGCTAGTGGTCATCAGGGGCGTGGGGAGACCCAGTACTTC.

This chain connects TRBV7-8 to TRBJ2-5, with D perhaps given as TRBD1 or TRBD2 (5 bases each). Trimming stripped 6 bases from V and 8 bases from J, with 16 bases between. Germline V gene sequence: CDR1 SGHVS, CDR2 FQNEAQ. The CDR3 length is 13 residues. This chain's CDR3 is CASSFRDPITQYF. The CDR3, as DNA: TGTGCCAGCAGTTTCCGGGACCCCATTACCCAGTACTTC.

The V and J genes are TRBV30 and TRBJ1-3; D is unclear. Per the germline V gene, CDR1 is GTSNPN and CDR2 is SVGIG (reference sequence). CDR3 length: 12 amino acids. The V gene lost 4 bases and the J gene lost 3 bases, with 7 bases spanning the gap. In DNA, the CDR3 is TGTGCCTGGACCTGGGGTGGAAACACCATATATTTT. Amino acids: CAWTWGGNTIYF. Using reference TRBV30 and TRBJ1-3 for the parts outside the CDR3, the full variable domain is SQTIHQWPATLVQPVGSPLSLECTVEGTSNPNLYWYRQAAGRGLQLLFYSVGIGQISSEVPQNLSASRPQDRQFILSSKKLLLSDSGFYLCAWTWGGNTIYFGEGSWLTVV.

This clone occurred once. The chain employs TRBV11-3 and TRBJ2-1, with D perhaps matching TRBD1 (5 bases). This CDR3 spans 13 amino acids. V shed 4 bases and J shed 5 bases, with 9 bases lying between them. The germline gives CDR1 SGHNT, CDR2 YENEEA. DNA for the CDR3: TGTGCCAGCAGCTCTCGACAGAACAATGAGCAGTTCTTC. This gives the protein CASSSRQNNEQFF.

J is TRBJ2-3 and V is TRBV18; D may be TRBD1 (5 bases). Germline V lookup: CDR1 KGHSH, CDR2 LQKENI. Trimming removed 2 bases from V and 3 bases from J, with 9 bases in between. This CDR3 has 14 amino acids. The DNA of the CDR3 is TGTGCCAGCTCACCAGACAGTATTACAGATACGCAGTATTTT. It encodes CASSPDSITDTQYF. Full variable domain (remainder filled in from reference TRBV18 and TRBJ2-3): NAGVMQNPRHLVRRRGQEARLRCSPMKGHSHVYWYRQLPEEGLKFMVYLQKENIIDESGMPKERFSAEFPKEGPSILRIQQVVRGDSAAYFCASSPDSITDTQYFGPGTRLTVL.

The gene calls are TRBV5-1 and TRBJ2-5; 7 positions match TRBD1. There are 14 residues in the CDR3. From germline, CDR1 is SGHRS and CDR2 YFSETQ. V was pared by 4 bases and J by 1 base, with 4 bases of the junction left unmatched. The CDR3 loop is CASSTRDSQETQYF. The DNA of the CDR3 is TGCGCCAGCAGCACCCGGGACAGCCAAGAGACCCAGTACTTC.

This rearrangement joins TRBV11-3 to TRBJ2-7; 7 bases are a match to TRBD1. Germline loops: CDR1 SGHNT, CDR2 YENEEA. The CDR3 is 18 amino acids. V dropped 0 bases and J dropped 0; count of bases not matched to a gene: 11. CDR3 region: CASSLERGGQTGSYEQYF. The CDR3 DNA follows: TGTGCCAGCAGCTTAGAACGTGGGGGACAGACGGGCTCCTACGAGCAGTACTTC. Variable domain in full (rest from reference TRBV11-3 and TRBJ2-7): EAGVVQSPRYKIIEKKQPVAFWCNPISGHNTLYWYLQNLGQGPELLIRYENEEAVDDSQLPKDRFSAERLKGVDSTLKIQPAELGDSAVYLCASSLERGGQTGSYEQYFGPGTRLTVT.

The V gene is TRBV5-4, the J gene TRBJ1-4; D unclear. Germline V gives CDR1 SGHNT, CDR2 YYREEE (reference sequence). V was cut by 0 bases and J by 2 bases, with 5 bases left in between. The CDR3 has 14 residues. The CDR3 reads CASSLGQTNEKLFF. The CDR3 DNA reads as TGTGCCAGCAGCTTGGGGCAGACTAATGAAAAACTGTTTTTT.

The V gene is TRBV5-1, the J gene TRBJ2-7, with 7 bases aligning to TRBD1. This CDR3 comprises 14 residues. Trimming removed 4 bases from V and 6 bases from J; junction bases left unmatched: 10. The germline V gene has CDR1 SGHRS and CDR2 YFSETQ. The CDR3 here is CASSPDRAGSEQYF. The CDR3 DNA sequence: TGCGCCAGCAGCCCTGACAGGGCTGGGAGCGAGCAGTACTTC.

This clone has a single count. The chain joins TRBV27 to TRBJ2-7; D perhaps matches TRBD2 (5 bases). This CDR3 spans 12 amino acids. Germline V lookup: CDR1 MNHEY, CDR2 SMNVEV (reference sequence). V lost 3 bases and J lost 6, with 9 bases in between. CDR3 nucleotides: TGTGCCAGCAGTTTTGTAGGGAGCGAGCAGTACTTC. It encodes CASSFVGSEQYF.

This chain links TRBV11-2 with TRBJ1-3, with D maybe TRBD1 (5 bases). The V and J ends lost 0 bases and 8 bases respectively, with 11 bases between them. CDR1 and CDR2 (germline): SGHAT, FQNNGV. The CDR3 runs 14 residues. The CDR3 region is CASSLDRPGDTIYF. The CDR3 region has the DNA TGTGCCAGCAGCTTAGATCGCCCGGGGGACACCATATATTTT.

This chain uses TRBV29-1 with TRBJ1-2, with unresolved D. The CDR3 spans 13 residues. The germline gives CDR1 SQVTM, CDR2 ANQGSEA. Trimming took off 1 base at V and 2 bases at J, with 8 bases between the two ends. CDR3 loop: CSVEGGVNYGYTF. The CDR3 DNA is TGCAGCGTTGAAGGGGGAGTAAACTATGGCTACACCTTC. Using reference TRBV29-1 and TRBJ1-2 for the parts outside the CDR3, the full variable domain is SAVISQKPSRDICQRGTSLTIQCQVDSQVTMMFWYRQQPGQSLTLIATANQGSEATYESGFVIDKFPISRPNLTFSTLTVSNMSPEDSSIYLCSVEGGVNYGYTFGSGTRLTVV.

The rearrangement links TRBV7-9 to TRBJ2-1, with a weak D call TRBD2 (5 bases). The length of the CDR3 is 15 residues. The germline V gene has CDR1 SEHNR and CDR2 FQNEAQ (reference sequence). V shed 2 bases and J shed 5 bases, with 13 bases lying between them. The CDR3 region has the DNA TGTGCCAGCAGCTTAATGTCTAGCCGTGACAATGAGCAGTTCTTC. Protein product: CASSLMSSRDNEQFF.

V is TRBV5-1 and J is TRBJ1-2; the D gene is possibly TRBD1 (5 bases). Germline V gene data show CDR1 as SGHRS and CDR2 as YFSETQ. This CDR3 has 14 amino acids. Trimming took off 0 bases at V and 3 bases at J, with 9 bases between the two ends. CDR3 protein: CASSLALGDYGYTF. The CDR3 region has the DNA TGCGCCAGCAGCTTGGCCCTGGGGGACTATGGCTACACCTTC.

The chain joins TRBV19 to TRBJ2-3; 16 positions agree with TRBD2. The trim removed 4 bases at V and 0 bases at J, leaving 7 bases unmatched. Germline V gene sequence: CDR1 LNHDA, CDR2 SQIVND (reference sequence). The CDR3 loop spans 19 amino acids. The CDR3 DNA reads TGTGCCAGTAGTACGGGACTAGCGGGGGGGCGGTATAGCACAGATACGCAGTATTTT. Its protein product is CASSTGLAGGRYSTDTQYF.

This sequence joins TRBV7-9 and TRBJ1-1; possibly TRBD1 for D (6 bases). There are 12 residues in the CDR3. Germline loops: CDR1 SEHNR, CDR2 FQNEAQ (reference sequence). V lost 8 bases and J 6 bases, leaving 13 bases between the germline ends. CDR3 nucleotides: TGTGCCAGCCAGGTTGGGGGCGCTGAAGCTTTCTTT. Translated, it gives CASQVGGAEAFF.

As DNA, the CDR3 is TGTGCCAGCAGCTTAAGATGGGGGCCGGGCACTGAAGCTTTCTTT. Amino acids: CASSLRWGPGTEAFF. The V gene is TRBV11-3, the J gene TRBJ1-1; D possibly corresponds to TRBD1 (6 bases). CDR3 size: 15 residues. Germline assignment: CDR1 SGHNT and CDR2 YENEEA. Trimming stripped 2 bases from V and 4 bases from J, with 14 bases between.